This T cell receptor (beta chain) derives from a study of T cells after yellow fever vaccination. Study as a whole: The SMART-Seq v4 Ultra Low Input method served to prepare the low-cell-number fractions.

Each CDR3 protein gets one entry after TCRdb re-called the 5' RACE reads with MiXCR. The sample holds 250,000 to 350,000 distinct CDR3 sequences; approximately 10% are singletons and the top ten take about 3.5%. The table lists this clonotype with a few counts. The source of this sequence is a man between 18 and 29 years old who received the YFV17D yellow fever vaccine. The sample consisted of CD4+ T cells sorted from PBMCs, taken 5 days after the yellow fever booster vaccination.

CDR3 amino acids: CASSPQWGPTDTQYF. CDR3 in DNA: TGTGCCAGCAGCCCACAGTGGGGTCCGACAGATACGCAGTATTTT. The genes are TRBV11-2 and TRBJ2-3; the D is unclear. The germline gives CDR1 SGHAT, CDR2 FQNNGV. This CDR3 contains 15 residues. V shed 5 bases and J shed 3 bases, with 15 bases lying between them.